The rows below give T cell receptor beta chains drawn from one sample of a study of T-cell memory formation after mild COVID-19. Each CDR3 protein is one row after TCRdb ran MiXCR on the 5' RACE reads. The sample has 95,000 to 120,000 distinct CDR3 sequences, roughly 20% seen once. Source material: PBMCs or a T cell subset sorted from them (not recorded which). The source is a man between 18 and 29 years old who had mild COVID-19 (a few samples of this study predate the infection). Cell type and time point are not known. CDR3s include the opening cysteine and the closing phenylalanine or tryptophan. Fields, in order: clone size, J gene, V gene, D gene, CDR3 DNA, CDR3 protein. D genes are given only for firm matches. Clone sizes are given selectively: once, few, many, or a class where the clone is expanded.

abundance: few; j_gene: TRBJ1-2; v_gene: TRBV29-1; d_gene: NA; CDR3nt: TGCAGCGCCCTTGGGGGGAACTATGGCTACACCTTC; CDR3aa: CSALGGNYGYTF
abundance: NA; j_gene: TRBJ1-5; v_gene: TRBV4-3; d_gene: NA; CDR3nt: TGCGCCAGCAGCCAAGATCCACAGGGAAATCAGCCCCAGCATTTT; CDR3aa: CASSQDPQGNQPQHF
abundance: NA; j_gene: TRBJ2-3; v_gene: TRBV3-1; d_gene: NA; CDR3nt: TGTGCCAGCAGCCCCGGGGGCAGCGACACAGATACGCAGTATTTT; CDR3aa: CASSPGGSDTDTQYF
abundance: NA; j_gene: TRBJ2-7; v_gene: TRBV4-1; d_gene: NA; CDR3nt: TGCGCCAGCAGCCAACGGGGATCCTACGAGCAGTACTTC; CDR3aa: CASSQRGSYEQYF
abundance: NA; j_gene: TRBJ2-3; v_gene: TRBV4-1; d_gene: NA; CDR3nt: TGCGCCAGCAGCCCCCCGCCCGGGGAGGCAACAGATACGCAGTATTTT; CDR3aa: CASSPPPGEATDTQYF
abundance: NA; j_gene: TRBJ2-1; v_gene: TRBV5-6; d_gene: NA; CDR3nt: TGTGCCAGCAGCTCTGGGTGGTCGCAGTTCTTC; CDR3aa: CASSSGWSQFF
abundance: NA; j_gene: TRBJ1-1; v_gene: TRBV27; d_gene: TRBD1; CDR3nt: TGTGCCAGCAGTCCCGGACAGGGGGCTCACGGTGAAGCTTTCTTT; CDR3aa: CASSPGQGAHGEAFF
abundance: few; j_gene: TRBJ2-1; v_gene: TRBV29-1; d_gene: NA; CDR3nt: TGCAGCGTTGAAGGCCAGGGTAGGGACAATGAGCAGTTCTTC; CDR3aa: CSVEGQGRDNEQFF
abundance: NA; j_gene: TRBJ1-4; v_gene: TRBV7-9; d_gene: NA; CDR3nt: TGTGCCAGCAGCTTATCCGGGACCCGTAATGAAAAACTGTTTTTT; CDR3aa: CASSLSGTRNEKLFF
abundance: NA; j_gene: TRBJ2-7; v_gene: TRBV5-4; d_gene: NA; CDR3nt: TGTGCCAGCAGCTCCCGGGACAACTCCTACGAGCAGTACTTC; CDR3aa: CASSSRDNSYEQYF
abundance: few; j_gene: TRBJ2-1; v_gene: TRBV20-1; d_gene: NA; CDR3nt: TGCAGTGCTGGTAATCTTGGGCAGCCCACAATTGATGAGCAGTTCTTC; CDR3aa: CSAGNLGQPTIDEQFF
abundance: NA; j_gene: TRBJ1-1; v_gene: TRBV9; d_gene: NA; CDR3nt: TGTGCCAGCAGCGTAGGGGCAGCCCTCATGAACACTGAAGCTTTCTTT; CDR3aa: CASSVGAALMNTEAFF
abundance: NA; j_gene: TRBJ1-1; v_gene: TRBV6-5; d_gene: NA; CDR3nt: TGTGCCAGCAGTTACTCGAAGGGCCGGGTGAACACTGAAGCTTTCTTT; CDR3aa: CASSYSKGRVNTEAFF
abundance: few; j_gene: TRBJ2-1; v_gene: TRBV14; d_gene: TRBD1; CDR3nt: TGTGCCAGCAGCCCGAGACAGGGTCCCGATGAGCAGTTCTTC; CDR3aa: CASSPRQGPDEQFF
abundance: NA; j_gene: TRBJ1-2; v_gene: TRBV7-9; d_gene: NA; CDR3nt: TGTGCCAGCAGCTCGACCGTTCGACAGAATAACTATGGCTACACCTTC; CDR3aa: CASSSTVRQNNYGYTF
abundance: NA; j_gene: TRBJ2-2; v_gene: TRBV9; d_gene: TRBD1; CDR3nt: TGTGCCAGCAGCGCCCCGGGACAGGGGGCCGCCGGGGAGCTGTTTTTT; CDR3aa: CASSAPGQGAAGELFF